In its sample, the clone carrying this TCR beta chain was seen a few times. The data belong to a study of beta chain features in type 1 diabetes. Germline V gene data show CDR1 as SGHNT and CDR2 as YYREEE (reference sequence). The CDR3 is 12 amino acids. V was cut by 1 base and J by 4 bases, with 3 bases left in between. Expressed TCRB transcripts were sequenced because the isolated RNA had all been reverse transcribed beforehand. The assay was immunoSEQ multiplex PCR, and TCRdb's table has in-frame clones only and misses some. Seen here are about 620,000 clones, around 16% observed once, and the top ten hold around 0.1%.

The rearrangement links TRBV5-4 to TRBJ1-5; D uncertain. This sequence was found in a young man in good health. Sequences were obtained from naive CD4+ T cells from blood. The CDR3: CASSLINQPQHF. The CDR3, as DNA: TGTGCCAGCAGCTTGATAAATCAGCCCCAGCATTTT.